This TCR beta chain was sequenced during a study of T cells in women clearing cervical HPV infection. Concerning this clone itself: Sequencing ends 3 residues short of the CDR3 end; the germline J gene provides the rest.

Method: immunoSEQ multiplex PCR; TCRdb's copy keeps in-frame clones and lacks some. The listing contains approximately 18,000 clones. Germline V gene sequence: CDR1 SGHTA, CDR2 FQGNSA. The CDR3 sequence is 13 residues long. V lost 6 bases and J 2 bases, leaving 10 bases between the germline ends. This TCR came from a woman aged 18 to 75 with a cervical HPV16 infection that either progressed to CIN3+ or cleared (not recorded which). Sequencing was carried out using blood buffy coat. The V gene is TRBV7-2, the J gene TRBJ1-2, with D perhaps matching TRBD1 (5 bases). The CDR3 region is CASRPGGNYGYTF. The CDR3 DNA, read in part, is TGTGCCAGCAGACCTGGGGGGAACTATGGC. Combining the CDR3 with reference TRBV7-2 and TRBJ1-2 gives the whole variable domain GAGVSQSPSNKVTEKGKDVELRCDPISGHTALYWYRQSLGQGLEFLIYFQGNSAPDKSGLPSDRFSAERTGGSVSTLTIQRTQQEDSAVYLCASRPGGNYGYTFGSGTRLTVV.